This TCR beta chain stems from a study of technical replicates of blood from a few donors. Assay: immunoSEQ multiplex PCR; the TCRdb copy retains only in-frame clones and omits some. Among under 100,000 clones listed, approximately 96% were seen once. The CDR3 covers 13 residues. Germline loops: CDR1 SEHNR, CDR2 FQNEAQ (reference sequence). Trimming cost V 0 bases and J 6 bases, with 8 bases left between them. The TCR was taken from a human donor in good health. The sequencing sample was made of T cells isolated from PBMCs. The J gene is TRBJ1-1, the V gene TRBV7-9; D is undetermined. CDR3 loop: CASSLAPLAEAFF. CDR3 nucleotide sequence: TGTGCCAGCAGCTTAGCGCCTTTAGCTGAAGCTTTCTTT.